This T cell receptor (beta chain) was observed in a study of T cell changes during pregnancy in multiple sclerosis. The trim removed 5 bases at V and 3 bases at J, leaving 8 bases unmatched. Germline loops: CDR1 MNHEY, CDR2 SMNVEV (reference sequence). The CDR3 length is 15 residues. The assay was immunoSEQ multiplex PCR, and TCRdb's table has in-frame clones only and misses some. The sample records tens of thousands of clones, about 94% being singletons. This chain connects TRBV27 to TRBJ2-7, with 9 bases aligning to TRBD1. This TCR was recovered from a female donor with multiple sclerosis, enrolled in a pregnancy study. Source: CD8+ T cells from peripheral blood mononuclear cells, taken in the first trimester of pregnancy. CDR3 loop: CASSTPGQGFYEQYF. In nucleotides, the CDR3 is TGTGCCAGCAGTACGCCGGGACAGGGATTCTACGAGCAGTACTTC.